What follows are 28 T cell receptor beta chains derived from one specimen sequenced in a study of blood T cells in healthy people across ages. With a J-beta primer mix and a sample-barcoded 5' primer, a second PCR ran about 7 to 12 cycles. TCRdb itself ran the 5' RACE reads through MiXCR, one entry per CDR3 protein. In the table there are about 970,000 distinct CDR3 sequences, about 53% of which are singletons. Material: blood. These receptors were collected from a woman aged 55 to 70 in good health.

This clonotype was found a few times. The chain links TRBV24-1 to TRBJ2-1; D is perhaps TRBD1 (6 bases). The CDR3 covers 16 residues. Germline V gene data show CDR1 as KGHDR and CDR2 as SFDVKD. Deletions cut 0 bases from V and 2 bases from J, with 10 bases between. CDR3 in DNA: TGTGCCACCAGTGATTTGGGGGGCGGTGCCTACAATGAGCAGTTCTTC. Translating it yields CATSDLGGGAYNEQFF.

The chain employs TRBV10-3 and TRBJ2-2; TRBD1 or TRBD2 may be the D gene (5 bases each). Germline CDR1 and CDR2: ENHRY and SYGVKD. Trimming removed 8 bases from V and 6 bases from J, with 13 bases in between. The CDR3 spans 13 residues. CDR3 loop: CAIRPEGPGELFF. In DNA form, the CDR3 reads TGTGCCATCCGCCCAGAGGGGCCCGGGGAGCTGTTTTTT.

This clonotype was found many times. The CDR3 protein is CASSPDPGDTQYF. The CDR3 bases are TGTGCCAGCAGCCCGGACCCCGGAGATACGCAGTATTTT. The chain is built from TRBV4-2 and TRBJ2-3; D remains unclear. Trimming left V 4 bases short and J 5 bases short, with 10 bases between. CDR3 length equals 13 residues. The germline V gene has CDR1 LGHNA and CDR2 YNFKEQ.

The CDR3 reads CASSSSLGAEQYF. The CDR3 bases are TGTGCCAGCAGCTCCTCTCTTGGCGCCGAGCAGTACTTC. The chain joins TRBV7-9 to TRBJ2-7; D is unresolved. The CDR3 contains 13 residues. The germline gives CDR1 SEHNR, CDR2 FQNEAQ (reference sequence). Trimming stripped 4 bases from V and 6 bases from J, with 13 bases between.

The chain joins TRBV5-1 to TRBJ2-1; D is unresolved. The CDR3 spans 15 residues. The germline V gene encodes CDR1 SGHRS and CDR2 YFSETQ. Trimming stripped 0 bases from V and 0 bases from J, with 7 bases between. CDR3 amino acids: CASSLGGDSYNEQFF. The DNA of the CDR3 is TGCGCCAGCAGCTTGGGAGGAGACTCCTACAATGAGCAGTTCTTC.

The chain joins TRBV9 to TRBJ2-1; D may be TRBD1 (5 bases). Germline V gene lookup returns CDR1 SGDLS and CDR2 YYNGEE. CDR3 length equals 14 residues. Deletions cut 3 bases from V and 7 bases from J, with 14 bases between. CDR3 sequence: CASSERPGANEQFF. The CDR3 nucleotides are TGTGCCAGCAGCGAGCGTCCTGGGGCTAATGAGCAGTTCTTC.

This sequence joins TRBV12-3 or TRBV12-4 and TRBJ1-5, with unresolved D. The CDR3 totals 14 residues. V was shortened by 0 bases and J by 1 base, with 4 bases between the two germline ends. The CDR3 is CASSLAFSNQPQHF. CDR3 in DNA: TGTGCCAGCAGTTTAGCCTTCAGCAATCAGCCCCAGCATTTT.

The rearrangement joins TRBV12-3 or TRBV12-4 to TRBJ2-4, with 9 nucleotides matching TRBD1. Trimming took 5 bases from V and 0 from J; bases not matched to a gene: 2. The CDR3 spans 15 residues. The CDR3 region has the DNA TGTGCCAGCAGTGAGACAGGGGGAGCCAAAAACATTCAGTACTTC. Amino acid sequence: CASSETGGAKNIQYF.

The chain carries TRBV7-2 and TRBJ1-5; tentative D call: TRBD1 (6 bases). CDR3 length equals 15 residues. V was cut by 3 bases and J by 1 base, with 10 bases left in between. CDR1 is SGHTA, CDR2 FQGNSA, per germline. CDR3 coding DNA: TGTGCCAGCAGCTTCACAGGGACCAGCAATCAGCCCCAGCATTTT. This sequence encodes CASSFTGTSNQPQHF.

The chain has TRBV29-1 and TRBJ2-1; maybe TRBD1 (6 bases). This CDR3 is built from 14 residues. CDR1 is SQVTM and CDR2 is ANQGSEA in the germline V gene. V was trimmed by 1 base and J by 5 bases, leaving 12 bases between them. CDR3 loop: CSVEGKGVDNEQFF. The CDR3 nucleotides are TGCAGCGTTGAAGGGAAGGGGGTCGACAATGAGCAGTTCTTC.

The rearrangement joins TRBV5-1 to TRBJ2-3; 12 bases map to TRBD1. After removal of 4 bases from V and 3 bases from J, the junction contained 9 bases not matched to a gene. The CDR3 covers 17 residues. Germline assignment: CDR1 SGHRS and CDR2 YFSETQ. The CDR3 spells CASSQGTGGPGTDTQYF. The CDR3 DNA sequence: TGCGCCAGCAGCCAAGGGACAGGGGGCCCAGGGACAGATACGCAGTATTTT.

The chain is built from TRBV7-9 and TRBJ2-1; the match to TRBD2 covers 13 bases. Germline loops: CDR1 SEHNR, CDR2 FQNEAQ (reference sequence). This CDR3 comprises 18 residues. J gave up 10 bases and V 5 bases, and 17 bases lay outside the gene matches. CDR3 in amino acids: CASSPGLAGSRNPFEQFF. In DNA, the CDR3 is TGTGCCAGCAGCCCGGGACTAGCGGGGAGTAGGAATCCGTTCGAGCAGTTCTTC.

This chain connects TRBV20-1 to TRBJ2-5; TRBD1 agrees at 7 bases. Trimming at V came to 3 bases and at J to 1 base, leaving 23 bases not matched to a gene. Germline CDR1 DFQATT, CDR2 SNEGSKA (reference sequence). The CDR3 is 20 amino acids. CDR3 coding DNA: TGCAGTGCTAGGAGACTTGACCGGGGACAGCCCCTAAAATCCCAAGAGACCCAGTACTTC. Protein: CSARRLDRGQPLKSQETQYF.

The V gene is TRBV4-1, the J gene TRBJ2-7; D is perhaps TRBD1 or TRBD2 (5 bases each). The length of the CDR3 is 15 residues. V was trimmed by 1 base and J by 2 bases, leaving 12 bases between them. Germline V gives CDR1 MGHRA, CDR2 YSYEKL. The CDR3 coding sequence is TGCGCCAGCAGCCAAGTGGTGGGACCCACCTACGAGCAGTACTTC. Protein product: CASSQVVGPTYEQYF.

The chain employs TRBV5-1 and TRBJ1-5; a weak D match, TRBD1 (6 bases). This CDR3 has 15 residues. The germline V and J ends were trimmed by 0 bases and 3 bases, with 10 bases remaining between them. Germline V lookup: CDR1 SGHRS, CDR2 YFSETQ. The CDR3 nucleotides are TGCGCCAGCAGCTTGGGGGGGCGCATCAATCAGCCCCAGCATTTT. This translates into CASSLGGRINQPQHF.

J is TRBJ2-5 and V is TRBV19; D is uncertain. The J call may be in error: the DNA end matches TRBJ2-7 better. This CDR3 has 14 residues. Germline CDR1 reads LNHDA; CDR2 reads SQIVND (reference sequence). CDR3 protein: CASSMDPRPYEQYF. The CDR3, as DNA: TGTGCCAGTAGTATGGACCCACGACCTTACGAGCAGTACTTC.

This clonotype was recorded a few times. The V call is TRBV29-1, the J call TRBJ2-3; TRBD2 aligns across 13 bases. Germline assignment: CDR1 SQVTM and CDR2 ANQGSEA. This CDR3 has 14 residues. The trim removed 6 bases at V and 7 bases at J, leaving 7 bases unmatched. The CDR3 sequence is CSVTGTSGIYTQYF. CDR3 nucleotides: TGCAGCGTGACCGGGACTAGCGGGATATATACGCAGTATTTT.

This sequence joins TRBV27 and TRBJ2-4; D gene ambiguous. The end of the DNA is better explained by TRBJ2-7, so the J call may be wrong. The germline V gene has CDR1 MNHEY and CDR2 SMNVEV (reference sequence). The CDR3 is 14 residues long. CDR3 in amino acids: CASSLTGMTYEQYF. The CDR3 nucleotides are TGTGCCAGCAGTTTAACCGGTATGACCTACGAGCAGTACTTC.

The CDR3: CSVDGGGSDTQYF. The CDR3 region has the DNA TGCAGCGTTGACGGGGGAGGGTCAGATACGCAGTATTTT. This sequence joins TRBV29-1 and TRBJ2-3; 7 positions agree with TRBD2. The CDR3 consists of 13 residues. The germline gives CDR1 SQVTM, CDR2 ANQGSEA. Trimming removed 3 bases from V and 4 bases from J; junction bases left unmatched: 4.

This chain links TRBV27 with TRBJ1-5; TRBD1 agrees at 8 bases. CDR1 MNHEY and CDR2 SMNVEV come from the germline V gene (reference sequence). With V trimmed by 6 bases and J by 1 base, 8 bases remained unmatched. The CDR3 contains 16 residues. This CDR3 reads CASSPRGQLSNQPQHF. CDR3 in DNA: TGTGCCAGCAGCCCCAGGGGGCAGCTGAGCAATCAGCCCCAGCATTTT.

This sequence joins TRBV4-3 and TRBJ1-5; D gene unclear. Germline values: CDR1 LGHNA, CDR2 YSLEER. The CDR3 totals 16 residues. Trimming removed 4 bases at V and 5 bases at J, with 18 bases between. DNA for the CDR3: TGCGCCAGCAGCCTTCGGATTCAACGGCCCCATCAGCCCCAGCATTTT. Amino acids: CASSLRIQRPHQPQHF.

This clonotype appeared a few times. The V call is TRBV6-2 or TRBV6-3, the J call TRBJ2-7, with 7 positions matching TRBD1. Germline CDR1 reads MNHEY; CDR2 reads SVGEGT. This CDR3 is 16 amino acids long. The V segment lost 2 bases and the J segment 5 bases; nucleotides outside the gene matches: 12. The CDR3 sequence is CASSYPIGTEYNEQYF. CDR3 DNA sequence: TGTGCCAGCAGTTACCCCATCGGGACAGAATACAACGAGCAGTACTTC.

This rearrangement joins TRBV20-1 to TRBJ2-7; D unresolved. Trimming took off 0 bases at V and 3 bases at J, with 9 bases between the two ends. The germline V gene encodes CDR1 DFQATT and CDR2 SNEGSKA (reference sequence). The length of the CDR3 is 13 residues. CDR3 in amino acids: CSARDERNYEQYF. The DNA for the CDR3 is TGCAGTGCTAGAGACGAGCGAAACTACGAGCAGTACTTC.

The CDR3 DNA follows: TGTGCCAGCAGTCGACAGGCGTACTATGGCTACACCTTC. It encodes CASSRQAYYGYTF. The gene calls are TRBV11-2 and TRBJ1-2; tentatively, D is TRBD1 (6 bases). V dropped 6 bases and J dropped 3 bases, with 11 bases sitting between them. The CDR3 loop spans 13 amino acids. The germline gives CDR1 SGHAT, CDR2 FQNNGV.

This clonotype has just a few counts. This chain links TRBV7-2 with TRBJ2-1, with 7 nucleotides matching TRBD1. The CDR3 runs 14 residues. The germline V gene has CDR1 SGHTA and CDR2 FQGNSA. Trimming removed 8 bases from V and 3 bases from J; junction bases left unmatched: 7. The CDR3 coding sequence is TGTGCCAGCCGCCGGGACAGCCTCTACAATGAGCAGTTCTTC. Its translation is CASRRDSLYNEQFF.

With regard to this clonotype: At one of its ends the junction is not consistent with the germline gene, which may arise from a read error. The chain has TRBV18 and TRBJ1-4; D unresolved. The CDR3 runs to 15 residues. Per germline, CDR1 KGHSH and CDR2 LQKENI. The CDR3 is CASPPGLQTNEKLFF. CDR3 DNA sequence: TGTGCCAGCCCACCGGGGTTGCAGACGAATGAAAAACTGTTTTTT.

This clonotype was observed once. CDR3 region: CASSQDRDGNQPQHF. CDR3 DNA sequence: TGCGCCAGCAGCCAAGATCGGGACGGTAATCAGCCCCAGCATTTT. This rearrangement joins TRBV4-1 to TRBJ1-5, with D perhaps matching TRBD1 (5 bases). V dropped 0 bases and J dropped 4 bases, with 10 bases sitting between them. CDR1 MGHRA and CDR2 YSYEKL come from the germline V gene. This CDR3 has 15 amino acids.

CDR3 region: CSVNRVTYGYTF. The CDR3 DNA sequence: TGCAGCGTGAACAGGGTGACCTATGGCTACACCTTC. V and J are TRBV29-1 and TRBJ1-2, with D possibly TRBD1 on 6 matching bases. Trimming removed 6 bases from V and 4 bases from J, with 12 bases in between. The CDR3 sequence is 12 residues long. Germline assignment: CDR1 SQVTM and CDR2 ANQGSEA.